The 30 T cell receptor beta chains reported below all come from one sample, sequenced in a study of blood T cell repertoires in COVID-19. Here immunoSEQ multiplex PCR was the method, and the copy in TCRdb shows in-frame clones only, minus some. The data hold 110,000 or so clones, with approximately 87% observed a single time. Material: peripheral blood. Receptors originate from a man aged 55 to 70 with acute or convalescent COVID-19.

This clone is a singleton in its sample. V and J are TRBV19 and TRBJ2-1, with TRBD2 matching 11 bases. The CDR3 runs 14 residues. Germline V gene sequence: CDR1 LNHDA, CDR2 SQIVND (reference sequence). The ends lost 6 bases at V and 5 bases at J; junction bases unmatched: 3. This chain's CDR3 is CASSGTSGDNEQFF. CDR3 nucleotides: TGTGCCAGTAGCGGGACTAGCGGTGACAATGAGCAGTTCTTC.

The rearrangement uses TRBV7-2 and TRBJ2-1; 9 bases are a match to TRBD2. Germline values: CDR1 SGHTA, CDR2 FQGNSA. The V and J ends lost 0 bases and 7 bases, in that order; junction bases with no gene match: 13. The CDR3 extends over 18 amino acids. CDR3 sequence reads: CASSLAASGKVGVNEQFF. The CDR3 DNA is TGTGCCAGCAGCTTAGCGGCTAGCGGGAAGGTGGGTGTGAATGAGCAGTTCTTC.

The V gene is TRBV5-1, the J gene TRBJ1-4; D gene ambiguous. The CDR3 spans 14 residues. V gave up 4 bases and J gave up 8 bases, with 15 bases separating them. Germline values: CDR1 SGHRS, CDR2 YFSETQ. For the CDR3, the DNA is TGCGCCAGCAGCCCTAGGCCCGACCGGGAAAAACTGTTTTTT. It specifies CASSPRPDREKLFF.

Concerning this clone itself: The junction differs from germline at one of its ends, possibly a read error. V gene TRBV29-1 combines with J gene TRBJ1-2; TRBD1 might be the D (6 bases). The CDR3 spans 14 residues. CDR1 and CDR2 from the germline V gene are SQVTM and ANQGSEA. DNA for the CDR3: TGCAGCGTGGAAGGCAGGGGCCTAAACTATGGCTACACCTTC. Encoded protein: CSVEGRGLNYGYTF.

This rearrangement joins TRBV5-1 to TRBJ1-1; D is possibly TRBD1 (6 bases). This CDR3 spans 15 amino acids. Per germline, CDR1 SGHRS and CDR2 YFSETQ. V lost 0 bases and J 1 base, leaving 10 bases between the germline ends. The CDR3 DNA follows: TGCGCCAGCAGCTTGGAGGTGGGGGCGAACACTGAAGCTTTCTTT. Translating gives CASSLEVGANTEAFF.

This chain joins TRBV15 and TRBJ2-1, with 10 bases matching TRBD2. Per germline, CDR1 LNHNV and CDR2 YYDKDF (reference sequence). The CDR3 totals 16 residues. The V segment lost 0 bases and the J segment 2 bases; nucleotides outside the gene matches: 1. The CDR3 DNA reads TGTGCCACCAGCAGAGAACTAGCGGGGACCTACAATGAGCAGTTCTTC. This translates into CATSRELAGTYNEQFF.

The chain is built from TRBV6-4 and TRBJ2-3, with D tentatively TRBD2 (5 bases). The CDR3 totals 14 residues. Trimming removed 7 bases from V and 2 bases from J, with 13 bases in between. In germline, CDR1 is MRHNA, CDR2 SNTAGT. CDR3: CASTDWRFTDTQYF. The CDR3 DNA is TGTGCCAGCACGGACTGGAGATTCACAGATACGCAGTATTTT.

The chain is built from TRBV20-1 and TRBJ2-3; the D gene is possibly TRBD1 (5 bases). The germline V and J ends were trimmed by 3 bases and 5 bases, with 12 bases remaining between them. This CDR3 is built from 13 residues. Germline CDR1 is DFQATT and CDR2 is SNEGSKA (reference sequence). The CDR3 coding sequence is TGCAGTGCTAGTCAGGGTGCTAGAGATACGCAGTATTTT. This gives the protein CSASQGARDTQYF.

The chain employs TRBV19 and TRBJ1-1, with D perhaps matching TRBD1 (5 bases). CDR3 length: 13 residues. The ends were cut back, 3 bases at V and 3 bases at J, with 8 bases in the middle. Germline CDR1 and CDR2: LNHDA and SQIVND (reference sequence). The CDR3 bases are TGTGCCAGTAGTATGGGGCGGTACACTGAAGCTTTCTTT. Protein sequence: CASSMGRYTEAFF.

The chain uses TRBV7-3 and TRBJ2-2; TRBD2 matches at 12 bases. The CDR3 covers 16 residues. With V trimmed by 1 base and J by 7 bases, 4 bases remained unmatched. CDR1 is SGHTA, CDR2 FQGTGA, per germline. In DNA, the CDR3 is TGTGCCAGCAGCTTAAGGGGACTAGCGGGTCACGGGGAGCTGTTTTTT. Translating it yields CASSLRGLAGHGELFF. Full variable domain (rest looked up from reference TRBV7-3 and TRBJ2-2): GAGVSQTPSNKVTEKGKYVELRCDPISGHTALYWYRQSLGQGPEFLIYFQGTGAADDSGLPNDRFFAVRPEGSVSTLKIQRTERGDSAVYLCASSLRGLAGHGELFFGEGSRLTVL.

The chain links TRBV7-2 to TRBJ2-1, with D unclear. The CDR3 contains 13 residues. Germline V gene lookup returns CDR1 SGHTA and CDR2 FQGNSA. The V end was cut by 5 bases, the J end by 8 bases, with 13 bases between. Here the CDR3 reads CASSLPIFDEQFF. For the CDR3, the DNA is TGTGCCAGCAGCCTCCCTATATTCGATGAGCAGTTCTTC.

The rearrangement uses TRBV4-2 and TRBJ1-4, with D maybe TRBD1 (5 bases). This CDR3 is 16 amino acids long. CDR1 is LGHNA and CDR2 is YNFKEQ in the germline V gene. The V end was cut by 4 bases, the J end by 8 bases, with 20 bases between. Here the CDR3 DNA reads TGTGCCAGCAGCCGACCATCCGGGACTCAAGGGGAAAAACTGTTTTTT. Translation: CASSRPSGTQGEKLFF.

The CDR3 region is CASSIGGPVYSNQPQHF. CDR3 bases: TGTGCCAGTAGTATAGGAGGGCCAGTCTATAGCAATCAGCCCCAGCATTTT. This chain uses TRBV19 with TRBJ1-5; no clear D. V dropped 1 base and J dropped 0 bases, with 13 bases sitting between them. Germline V gene sequence: CDR1 LNHDA, CDR2 SQIVND (reference sequence). The CDR3 runs 17 residues.

The rearrangement uses TRBV6-6 and TRBJ2-3; TRBD2 is a possible D gene (6 bases). The CDR3 is made up of 12 amino acids. Germline CDR1 MNHNY, CDR2 SVGAGI (reference sequence). V shed 11 bases and J shed 5 bases, with 14 bases lying between them. As DNA, the CDR3 is TGTGCCGGGGCGAGGCGGGGAGATACGCAGTATTTT. This encodes CAGARRGDTQYF.

This clone was observed a single time. The genes are TRBV28 and TRBJ2-7; 8 nucleotides match TRBD1. V was clipped by 6 bases and J by 4 bases; unmatched bases: 5. The length of the CDR3 is 13 residues. Germline V gives CDR1 MDHEN, CDR2 SYDVKM. This chain's CDR3 is CASRGQASYEQYF. CDR3 in DNA: TGTGCCAGCAGGGGACAGGCATCTTACGAGCAGTACTTC.

This chain's CDR3 is CASRGQKAASTDTQYF. The CDR3 DNA follows: TGTGCCAGCAGGGGACAGAAGGCGGCCAGCACAGATACGCAGTATTTT. This chain uses TRBV7-9 with TRBJ2-3; 7 bases map to TRBD1. The CDR3 is 16 residues long. Germline values: CDR1 SEHNR, CDR2 FQNEAQ (reference sequence). J gave up 0 bases and V 6 bases, and 9 bases lay outside the gene matches. The variable domain in full, completed from reference TRBV7-9 and TRBJ2-3, reads DTGVSQNPRHKITKRGQNVTFRCDPISEHNRLYWYRQTLGQGPEFLTYFQNEAQLEKSRLLSDRFSAERPKGSFSTLEIQRTEQGDSAMYLCASRGQKAASTDTQYFGPGTRLTVL.

This chain uses TRBV18 with TRBJ2-1; 8 positions agree with TRBD2. The CDR3 loop spans 16 amino acids. CDR1 is KGHSH and CDR2 is LQKENI in the germline V gene. The J segment lost 6 bases and the V segment lost 6 bases, leaving 13 bases of the junction unmatched. The CDR3 loop is CASSPNTAGAGNEQFF. The CDR3 nucleotides are TGTGCCAGCTCGCCAAATACAGCGGGAGCGGGCAATGAGCAGTTCTTC.

The chain employs TRBV7-2 and TRBJ2-7; D uncertain. The CDR3 spans 14 residues. Per germline, CDR1 SGHTA and CDR2 FQGNSA. Deletions cut 0 bases from V and 3 bases from J, with 9 bases between. The CDR3 bases are TGTGCCAGCAGCTTAGCGCATTCGGGCTACGAGCAGTACTTC. The encoded protein is CASSLAHSGYEQYF.

The chain links TRBV6-5 to TRBJ2-7; tentatively, D is TRBD2 (6 bases). The CDR3 extends over 16 amino acids. The ends were cut back, 0 bases at V and 0 bases at J, with 12 bases in the middle. In germline, CDR1 is MNHEY, CDR2 SVGAGI. CDR3 loop: CASSYSMGGGSYEQYF. CDR3 nucleotides: TGTGCCAGCAGTTACTCGATGGGGGGAGGCTCCTACGAGCAGTACTTC.

This chain uses TRBV29-1 with TRBJ2-1; D might be TRBD2 (6 bases). The CDR3 is made up of 12 amino acids. The ends were cut back, 4 bases at V and 4 bases at J, with 8 bases in the middle. The germline V gene encodes CDR1 SQVTM and CDR2 ANQGSEA. The CDR3 sequence: CSVAEGYNEQFF. CDR3 nucleotide sequence: TGCAGCGTTGCGGAGGGGTACAATGAGCAGTTCTTC.

There are a few counts of this clone. The rearrangement links TRBV6-2 or TRBV6-3 to TRBJ1-6; TRBD1 matches at 7 bases. The junction had 5 bases not matched to a gene; V was cut back by 5 bases and J by 10 bases. Germline CDR1 and CDR2: MNHEY and SVGEGT. The CDR3 is 13 amino acids. This CDR3 is CASSRDSRSPLHF. CDR3 bases: TGTGCCAGCAGTCGGGACAGTCGATCACCCCTCCACTTT.

The chain employs TRBV27 and TRBJ1-2; the D gene is possibly TRBD1 (6 bases). This CDR3 is built from 13 residues. V lost 6 bases and J lost 8, with 16 bases in between. Germline V gene lookup returns CDR1 MNHEY and CDR2 SMNVEV (reference sequence). CDR3 in DNA: TGTGCCAGCAGGATTTTACAGGGTGGAGGCTACACCTTC. This translates into CASRILQGGGYTF.

In this sample, this clone turned up once. CDR3 DNA sequence: TGTGCCAGCAGTTTATCGCAGGGGGTCGATCGCTATGGCTACACCTTC. Encoded protein: CASSLSQGVDRYGYTF. The V and J genes are TRBV28 and TRBJ1-2; TRBD1 matches 7 bases. The CDR3 is 16 residues long. Trimming at V came to 1 base and at J to 4 bases, leaving 9 bases not matched to a gene. The germline V gene has CDR1 MDHEN and CDR2 SYDVKM.

The chain joins TRBV28 to TRBJ1-5, with D possibly TRBD1 on 5 matching bases. The V gene's germline CDR1 is MDHEN and CDR2 SYDVKM. The CDR3 contains 13 residues. The V and J ends lost 7 bases and 5 bases respectively, with 12 bases between them. This CDR3 is CASKGTRDQPQHF. CDR3 bases: TGTGCCAGCAAGGGGACTAGGGATCAGCCCCAGCATTTT.

V usage is TRBV5-6 and J usage is TRBJ1-4, with 7 nucleotides matching TRBD1. The CDR3 is 14 residues long. Per the germline V gene, CDR1 is SGHDT and CDR2 is YYEEEE. Losses at the gene ends were 0 bases for V and 7 bases for J; bases not matched to a gene: 3. The CDR3 sequence: CASSLVGQSEKLFF. The CDR3 coding sequence is TGTGCCAGCAGCTTGGTGGGACAGAGTGAAAAACTGTTTTTT.

This sequence joins TRBV3-1 (or the pseudogene TRBV3-2) and TRBJ2-1, with D possibly TRBD2 on 7 matching bases. Germline CDR1 and CDR2: LGHDT and YNNKEL (reference sequence). The CDR3 runs 15 residues. The V end lost 4 bases, the J end lost 6 bases, and 16 bases lay between the germline ends. The CDR3 protein is CASSPTIGGLNEQFF. In DNA form, the CDR3 reads TGTGCCAGCAGCCCAACAATCGGGGGGCTCAATGAGCAGTTCTTC.

This chain joins TRBV6-2 or TRBV6-3 and TRBJ2-5; D possibly corresponds to TRBD2 (6 bases). CDR1 is MNHEY, CDR2 SVGEGT, per germline. This CDR3 comprises 14 residues. V lost 2 bases to trimming and J lost 4 bases, with 11 bases between them. The CDR3 sequence: CASSYNRGGETQYF. The CDR3 coding sequence is TGTGCCAGCAGTTACAATCGGGGAGGAGAGACCCAGTACTTC.

This chain uses TRBV4-2 with TRBJ2-5; 7 bases match TRBD1. The germline gives CDR1 LGHNA, CDR2 YNFKEQ. After removal of 7 bases from V and 2 bases from J, the junction contained 7 bases not matched to a gene. The CDR3 runs to 14 residues. CDR3 DNA sequence: TGTGCCAGCACCCCCGGGACAGATCAAGAGACCCAGTACTTC. It translates to CASTPGTDQETQYF.

J is TRBJ2-1 and V is TRBV2; 9 bases are shared with TRBD2. The CDR3 runs to 15 residues. Germline CDR1 reads SNHLY; CDR2 reads FYNNEI. With 2 bases clipped from V and 6 bases from J, the junction kept 5 bases outside the gene matches. CDR3 amino acids: CASSELVSGSNEQFF. CDR3 in DNA: TGTGCCAGCAGTGAATTGGTTAGCGGGAGCAATGAGCAGTTCTTC. Full variable domain (missing parts from reference TRBV2 and TRBJ2-1): EPEVTQTPSHQVTQMGQEVILRCVPISNHLYFYWYRQILGQKVEFLVSFYNNEISEKSEIFDDQFSVERPDGSNFTLKIRSTKLEDSAMYFCASSELVSGSNEQFFGPGTRLTVL.

V is TRBV29-1 and J is TRBJ2-1; TRBD2 matches at 7 bases. The V segment lost 4 bases and the J segment 10 bases; nucleotides outside the gene matches: 7. CDR1 and CDR2 (germline): SQVTM, ANQGSEA. This CDR3 is built from 12 residues. The CDR3 coding sequence is TGCAGCGTTGCAGGGAGAGCGGGAGAGCAGTTCTTC. It encodes CSVAGRAGEQFF.